This T cell receptor (beta chain) was profiled in a study of shared clonotypes between healthy human individuals. Overall study context: The plates for each donor numbered three CD4 naive, three CD4 memory, two CD8 naive and one CD8 memory.

The authors divided CD4+ cells into CD45RA+ naive and CD45RA-negative memory subsets. About this clone itself: Its antigen is undetermined.

Per the original data handling: ImmunoSEQ yielded junction-only sequences lacking quality scores, so filtering differed. The protocol was immunoSEQ multiplex PCR, while the TCRdb copy is restricted to in-frame clones and leaves out a portion. That table furnishes V, J and clone size, whereas the DNA furnished D and trimming. The sample yields a few hundred thousand clones, roughly 70% seen once. Study observations and caveats: Clonotypes shared by all four sorted-subset donors had higher generation probabilities than non-shared clonotypes.

V was clipped by 4 bases and J by 1 base, with 33 bases between them. This CDR3 contains 22 residues. Per germline, CDR1 PRHDT and CDR2 FYEKMQ (reference sequence). This receptor was taken from a man aged 30 to 39 in good health. This chain connects TRBV13 to TRBJ2-3, with D possibly matching TRBD1 (5 bases). The sample taken for sequencing was memory CD4+ T cells sorted from blood. The sample's subset: CD45RA-negative fraction. CDR3 loop: CASSYQGLDQESQERGTDTQYF. The CDR3 DNA follows: TGTGCCAGCAGCTACCAAGGGCTCGACCAAGAGTCACAGGAAAGGGGCACAGATACGCAGTATTTT.